The entry below gives a single TCR beta chain sequence along with its context. No antigen is known for it. This sample is drawn from a study of T-cell reconstitution after alpha-beta-depleted transplantation in children. Study-level results: It was reported that alpha-beta T cells came from several hundred expanded graft clones (about two months after transplant). Among T cells one year after transplant, newly produced cells accounted for most counts and diversity.

Researchers prepared the TCRbeta library using unique molecular identifiers, the study reports. One entry per CDR3 protein, called by TCRdb with MiXCR from the PCR reads. This sample has about 58,000 distinct CDR3 sequences, with approximately 43% found just once. The TCR comes from a male patient younger than 18 who had a stem cell transplant for acute lymphoblastic leukemia, so the T cells may come from the graft donor. Sequencing was performed on PBMCs, mostly from graft donor cells, taken 360 days after TCRalphabeta/CD19-depleted stem cell transplant.

CDR3 sequence (DNA): TGCGCCAGCAGCTTTACAGGGCCGGGGACTAATGAAAAACTGTTTTTT. Amino acids: CASSFTGPGTNEKLFF. The rearrangement joins TRBV5-1 to TRBJ1-4; weak D call: TRBD1 (6 bases). Germline CDR1 reads SGHRS; CDR2 reads YFSETQ. The V and J ends lost 2 bases and 2 bases respectively, with 13 bases between them. The CDR3 totals 16 residues.